The sequence of this TCR beta chain was determined in a study of blood T cell repertoires in COVID-19. Study in general: Sites in the United States, Italy and Spain provided acute and convalescent COVID-19 samples.

This clone was seen once. Germline CDR1 SQVTM, CDR2 ANQGSEA. The CDR3 spans 14 residues. V lost 2 bases to trimming and J lost 4 bases, with 14 bases between them. Authors' analysis steps: Cell counts per sample came from amplifying reference gene primers. TCRdb keeps only in-frame clones here, not all; method: immunoSEQ multiplex PCR. V, J and clone size reflect that table, while D and trimming were determined from the DNA. The sample lists roughly 430,000 clones; 88% were seen once. Participants reported their clinical history, and cohort assignment relied on those reports. The TCR comes from a woman in her forties with acute COVID-19. Sequencing input: PBMCs or T cells enriched from blood (not recorded which). The chain employs TRBV29-1 and TRBJ1-2; D is perhaps TRBD1 (6 bases). CDR3 loop: CSVEPAGEIYGYTF. The DNA of the CDR3 is TGCAGCGTTGAACCAGCAGGGGAAATCTATGGCTACACCTTC.